These 4 T cell receptor beta chains came from one sample sequenced in a study of blood T cells in healthy people across ages (dated by TCRdb to between 2015 and 2017). The library was produced with 5' RACE. Sequencer: Illumina HiSeq 2500. A second about 7 to 11 cycle PCR used a sample-barcoded 5' primer and a J-beta primer mix. Through fastp at Q25 and MiXCR, TCRdb rebuilt clones from the public reads, retaining in-frame beta chains. Entries are consolidated by CDR3 protein sequence, retaining the most common genes and DNA. This sample gives about 970,000 distinct CDR3 sequences in total; just over 50% of them show up just once. In total, the top ten clones hold about a fifth of the sample. The material sequenced was blood. These receptors were taken from a woman aged 60-70 years in good health.

The chain employs TRBV6-6 and TRBJ2-5, with D perhaps TRBD2 (6 bases). Germline assignment: CDR1 MNHNY and CDR2 SVGAGI (reference sequence). The CDR3 has 14 residues. The V gene lost 7 bases and the J gene lost 2 bases, with 14 bases spanning the gap. The CDR3 DNA sequence: TGTGCCAGCAACTCGGGGGTGAATCAAGAGACCCAGTACTTC. It is translated as CASNSGVNQETQYF.

The gene calls are TRBV7-8 and TRBJ1-1; 7 bases fit TRBD1. CDR3 length: 16 amino acids. Germline assignment: CDR1 SGHVS and CDR2 FQNEAQ. Germline trimming cut 5 bases from V and 8 bases from J; bases unmatched to any gene: 17. In DNA, the CDR3 is TGTGCCAGCAGCATCCGGGACAGATTCCGGTCTGACGAAGCTTTCTTT. Translated: CASSIRDRFRSDEAFF.

This clonotype was seen once. The V and J genes are TRBV11-2 and TRBJ2-4; a weak D match, TRBD1 (6 bases). Trimming took 1 base from V and 11 from J, leaving 15 bases between them. The CDR3 consists of 14 residues. Germline CDR1 reads SGHAT; CDR2 reads FQNNGV. This chain's CDR3 is CASSLVRGNRVQYF. The CDR3 region has the DNA TGTGCCAGCAGCTTAGTTAGGGGAAACAGGGTTCAGTACTTC.

The CDR3 spells CASSYKREYEQYF. The CDR3 DNA reads TGTGCCAGCAGTTACAAGCGGGAGTATGAGCAGTACTTC. The V gene is TRBV6-2 or TRBV6-3, the J gene TRBJ2-7; 8 bases fit TRBD2. Per the germline V gene, CDR1 is MNHEY and CDR2 is SVGEGT. V was pared by 2 bases and J by 7 bases, with 4 bases of the junction left unmatched. This CDR3 is built from 13 residues.